The 15 T cell receptor beta chains below come from one sample, sequenced in a study of blood T cell repertoires in COVID-19. Profiling relied on immunoSEQ multiplex PCR, and the TCRdb table lists in-frame clones only, not all of them. This sample has more than 250,000 clones, with about 86% found just once. Sequencing was performed on peripheral blood. The receptors were sampled from a man aged 18 to 29 with active or convalescent COVID-19.

This rearrangement joins TRBV5-4 to TRBJ2-2, with 7 bases that match TRBD2. Germline V lookup: CDR1 SGHNT, CDR2 YYREEE (reference sequence). The trim removed 3 bases at V and 6 bases at J, leaving 8 bases unmatched. The CDR3 length is 15 residues. The CDR3 coding sequence is TGTGCCAGCAGCTGGGGGGGAGGACTAGCCGGGGAGCTGTTTTTT. It translates to CASSWGGGLAGELFF.

J is TRBJ2-3 and V is TRBV5-6; TRBD2 matches at 8 bases. With 4 bases clipped from V and 4 bases from J, the junction kept 17 bases outside the gene matches. Looked up from germline, CDR1 is SGHDT and CDR2 is YYEEEE. CDR3 length equals 18 residues. CDR3 sequence: CASSPALREGFEADTQYF. CDR3 DNA sequence: TGTGCCAGCAGCCCCGCTCTCCGGGAGGGCTTTGAGGCAGATACGCAGTATTTT. The complete variable domain, with remaining parts taken from reference TRBV5-6 and TRBJ2-3, reads DAGVTQSPTHLIKTRGQQVTLRCSPKSGHDTVSWYQQALGQGPQFIFQYYEEEERQRGNFPDRFSGHQFPNYSSELNVNALLLGDSALYLCASSPALREGFEADTQYFGPGTRLTVL.

The chain links TRBV11-3 to TRBJ1-1; unclear D gene. This CDR3 is 13 amino acids long. The V gene lost 2 bases and the J gene lost 5 bases, with 9 bases spanning the gap. The germline V gene has CDR1 SGHNT and CDR2 YENEEA. In DNA form, the CDR3 reads TGTGCCAGCAGCTTACCGGGGTGGACTGAAGCTTTCTTT. Protein sequence: CASSLPGWTEAFF.

V and J are TRBV12-5 and TRBJ2-5, with TRBD1 as a possible D gene (5 bases). The CDR3 covers 13 residues. V lost 6 bases, J lost 5 bases, and 13 bases lay in between. Germline values: CDR1 LGHNT, CDR2 FRNRAP. This CDR3 is CASGVGVLETQYF. CDR3 nucleotide sequence: TGTGCTAGTGGGGTAGGGGTGTTGGAGACCCAGTACTTC.

The chain employs TRBV30 and TRBJ1-1; D is undetermined. The CDR3 covers 11 residues. Between the trimmed V and J ends, which lost 6 bases and 8 bases, there was a span of 13 bases. Germline V lookup: CDR1 GTSNPN, CDR2 SVGIG (reference sequence). The DNA of the CDR3 is TGTGCCTGTACCCCCGGGATCGAAGCTTTCTTT. Protein: CACTPGIEAFF.

The V and J genes are TRBV6-4 and TRBJ2-6; D is uncertain. V shed 0 bases and J shed 2 bases, with 5 bases lying between them. The CDR3 totals 15 residues. Germline CDR1 and CDR2: MRHNA and SNTAGT. CDR3 amino acids: CASSDSGAGANVLTF. The CDR3 nucleotides read TGTGCCAGCAGTGACTCGGGCGCTGGGGCCAACGTCCTGACTTTC.

The J gene is TRBJ2-7, the V gene TRBV11-3, with D possibly matching TRBD1 (6 bases). Germline V gives CDR1 SGHNT, CDR2 YENEEA. There are 12 residues in the CDR3. V gave up 5 bases and J gave up 7 bases, with 12 bases separating them. CDR3 amino acids: CASSPRGGEQYF. In nucleotides, the CDR3 is TGTGCCAGCAGCCCCAGAGGGGGAGAGCAGTACTTC.

V is TRBV7-9 and J is TRBJ2-7; D remains unclear. Per germline, CDR1 SEHNR and CDR2 FQNEAQ (reference sequence). Trimming took off 1 base at V and 3 bases at J, with 13 bases between the two ends. The CDR3 runs to 15 residues. In nucleotides, the CDR3 is TGTGCCAGCAGCTTAGGCCACACATCAATCTACGAGCAGTACTTC. Its translation: CASSLGHTSIYEQYF.

V gene TRBV12-3 or TRBV12-4 combines with J gene TRBJ2-3; D call uncertain. Trimming stripped 8 bases from V and 0 bases from J, with 9 bases between. The CDR3 runs to 13 residues. The CDR3 protein is CASGSLSTDTQYF. The CDR3 DNA is TGTGCCAGCGGCTCCTTGAGCACAGATACGCAGTATTTT.

V gene TRBV6-5 combines with J gene TRBJ1-6; 9 positions agree with TRBD1. Trimming at V came to 6 bases and at J to 10 bases, leaving 10 bases not matched to a gene. In germline, CDR1 is MNHEY, CDR2 SVGAGI. This CDR3 spans 15 amino acids. CDR3 amino acids: CASSRDREGRSPLHF. CDR3 sequence (DNA): TGTGCCAGCAGCCGGGACAGGGAAGGTCGGTCACCCCTCCACTTT.

This chain uses TRBV6-5 with TRBJ1-3; 7 positions agree with TRBD1. The germline V gene has CDR1 MNHEY and CDR2 SVGAGI. This CDR3 contains 13 residues. V lost 6 bases and J lost 6; bases outside the gene matches: 5. As DNA, the CDR3 is TGTGCCAGCAGACCGGGACAGATAAACACCATATATTTT. Translating it yields CASRPGQINTIYF.

The rearrangement links TRBV3-1 (or the pseudogene TRBV3-2) to TRBJ2-3; 8 bases are shared with TRBD2. V lost 11 bases to trimming and J lost 3 bases; unmatched junction nucleotides: 13. The CDR3 spans 15 residues. Germline lookup yields CDR1 LGHDT and CDR2 YNNKEL (reference sequence). The DNA for the CDR3 is TGTGCCCTTGGGGCGGGAGGTGCCCGGACAGATACGCAGTATTTT. It specifies CALGAGGARTDTQYF.

The chain combines TRBV6-5 with TRBJ2-7; 14 positions match TRBD2. There are 15 residues in the CDR3. With 6 bases clipped from V and 2 bases from J, the junction kept 3 bases outside the gene matches. Germline values: CDR1 MNHEY, CDR2 SVGAGI. Written as DNA, the CDR3 is TGTGCCAGCAGCTGGACTAGCGGGAGGACCTACGAGCAGTACTTC. It translates to CASSWTSGRTYEQYF.

J is TRBJ1-2 and V is TRBV6-6; D gene unclear. The CDR3 sequence is 14 residues long. The ends were cut back, 5 bases at V and 4 bases at J, with 14 bases in the middle. Per the germline V gene, CDR1 is MNHNY and CDR2 is SVGAGI (reference sequence). CDR3 DNA: TGTGCCAGCAGTGGCTCGCTTCCGCCCTATGGCTACACCTTC. It specifies CASSGSLPPYGYTF.

The chain recombines TRBV6-5 with TRBJ2-1; tentatively, D is TRBD1 (5 bases). The CDR3 extends over 15 amino acids. V lost 0 bases and J 7 bases, leaving 13 bases between the germline ends. Germline V gives CDR1 MNHEY, CDR2 SVGAGI. Written as DNA, the CDR3 is TGTGCCAGCAGTTACTCGCATAGGGGTGGGAATGAGCAGTTCTTC. It translates to CASSYSHRGGNEQFF.